The next 13 T cell receptor beta chains were all read from a single sample in a study of T cell responses to AZD1222 COVID-19 vaccine. The data were produced by immunoSEQ multiplex PCR, yet TCRdb's version contains in-frame clones alone and is incomplete. The table has tens of thousands of clones, 90% seen once; the top ten hold more than 5%. Sequences were derived from peripheral blood, sampled on day 0 of AZD1222 vaccination. All receptors come from an adult in good health.

The genes are TRBV30 and TRBJ1-5, with TRBD1 as a possible D gene (6 bases). The germline V and J ends were trimmed by 3 bases and 10 bases, with 16 bases remaining between them. The germline V gene encodes CDR1 GTSNPN and CDR2 SVGIG (reference sequence). The CDR3 sequence is 13 residues long. The DNA of the CDR3 is TGTGCCTGGAGGCACAGGGTAATGGGACCCCAGCATTTT. Its protein product is CAWRHRVMGPQHF.

This rearrangement joins TRBV12-3 or TRBV12-4 to TRBJ2-1; D gene unclear. This CDR3 spans 13 amino acids. V lost 4 bases to trimming and J lost 2 bases, with 6 bases between them. CDR3 loop: CASSSEPYNEQFF. DNA of the CDR3: TGTGCCAGCAGTTCAGAACCCTACAATGAGCAGTTCTTC.

The chain couples TRBV9 to TRBJ1-6; no reliable D call. V gave up 0 bases and J gave up 5 bases, with 6 bases separating them. The CDR3 length is 14 residues. Germline V CDR1 and CDR2: SGDLS, YYNGEE. CDR3 nucleotides: TGTGCCAGCAGCGTAGAGCAGAATAATTCACCCCTCCACTTT. It translates to CASSVEQNNSPLHF.

The genes are TRBV2 and TRBJ2-1; D may be TRBD2 (5 bases). V lost 7 bases and J 0 bases, leaving 10 bases between the germline ends. This CDR3 is 14 amino acids long. Germline V gives CDR1 SNHLY, CDR2 FYNNEI. Here the CDR3 DNA reads TGTGCCAGCATTAGAGGGCACTCCTACAATGAGCAGTTCTTC. Its translation is CASIRGHSYNEQFF.

The V and J genes are TRBV19 and TRBJ1-5; no firm D call. This CDR3 has 13 residues. The V gene's germline CDR1 is LNHDA and CDR2 SQIVND (reference sequence). V was clipped by 2 bases and J by 4 bases, with 6 bases between them. Here the CDR3 DNA reads TGTGCCAGTAGTATACGGGGAAATCAGCCCCAGCATTTT. This codes for CASSIRGNQPQHF.

The chain combines TRBV11-2 with TRBJ1-1; D gene ambiguous. The CDR3 totals 14 residues. CDR1 and CDR2 from the germline V gene are SGHAT and FQNNGV. Trimming left V 4 bases short and J 1 base short, with 10 bases between. Here the CDR3 DNA reads TGTGCCAGCAGCTCTGTACAGAGGAACACTGAAGCTTTCTTT. Protein product: CASSSVQRNTEAFF.

The rearrangement uses TRBV6-1 and TRBJ1-5; perhaps TRBD1 as D (6 bases). Germline V gene lookup returns CDR1 MNHNS and CDR2 SASEGT. The CDR3 sequence is 16 residues long. The V gene lost 3 bases and the J gene lost 5 bases, with 17 bases spanning the gap. The CDR3 bases are TGTGCCAGCAGTGACGATACGTGGCAGGGGTATCAGCCCCAGCATTTT. This translates into CASSDDTWQGYQPQHF.

The chain couples TRBV7-9 to TRBJ1-2; D is ambiguous. Germline lookup yields CDR1 SEHNR and CDR2 FQNEAQ (reference sequence). Between the trimmed V and J ends, which lost 3 bases and 4 bases, there was a span of 9 bases. CDR3 length equals 13 residues. The CDR3 protein is CASSLWHGYGYTF. For the CDR3, the DNA is TGTGCCAGCAGCTTGTGGCATGGCTATGGCTACACCTTC.

This rearrangement joins TRBV9 to TRBJ2-1; D possibly matches TRBD1 or TRBD2 (7 bases each). The length of the CDR3 is 16 residues. The V gene's germline CDR1 is SGDLS and CDR2 YYNGEE. Trimming removed 4 bases from V and 0 bases from J, with 14 bases in between. This chain's CDR3 is CASSPQGGVSYNEQFF. Here the CDR3 DNA reads TGTGCCAGCAGCCCCCAGGGGGGGGTCTCCTACAATGAGCAGTTCTTC.

The chain joins TRBV6-6 to TRBJ1-1; TRBD1 matches at 11 bases. V lost 4 bases to trimming and J lost 4 bases; unmatched junction nucleotides: 5. This CDR3 has 15 amino acids. Germline loops: CDR1 MNHNY, CDR2 SVGAGI (reference sequence). DNA for the CDR3: TGTGCCAGCAGTTTTTCGGGACAGGGGGGCACTGAAGCTTTCTTT. Translating it yields CASSFSGQGGTEAFF.

The CDR3 protein is CASSLGSSNTEAFF. The CDR3 DNA reads as TGCGCCAGCAGCTTAGGGAGCTCGAACACTGAAGCTTTCTTT. The chain combines TRBV5-1 with TRBJ1-1, with no clear D. With 2 bases removed from V and 1 base from J, the gap between germline ends came to 9 bases. This CDR3 region has 14 residues. Germline V gene data show CDR1 as SGHRS and CDR2 as YFSETQ.

With regard to this clone: The germline gene is not matched at one end of the junction; a read error may be the cause. The chain uses TRBV3-1 (or the pseudogene TRBV3-2) and TRBJ2-5; D gene unclear. Germline values: CDR1 LGHDT, CDR2 YNNKEL (reference sequence). The CDR3 contains 12 residues. The CDR3 reads CASSQDVGQADF. In DNA form, the CDR3 reads TGTGCCAGCAGCCAAGATGTAGGGCAGGCCGACTTC.

This clone was detected only once. V is TRBV30 and J is TRBJ2-7; D is possibly TRBD1 or TRBD2 (5 bases each). The germline V gene has CDR1 GTSNPN and CDR2 SVGIG (reference sequence). There are 14 residues in the CDR3. V lost 6 bases, J lost 3 bases, and 18 bases lay in between. The CDR3 sequence: CACLREPEGYEQYF. CDR3 coding DNA: TGTGCCTGCCTCAGGGAACCCGAGGGCTACGAGCAGTACTTC.